One sample yielded the 32 T cell receptor beta chains listed below, sequenced in a study of cytomegalovirus exposure and HLA in healthy donors. The PCR employed 60 Vbeta primers together with 13 Jbeta primers. Sequencing was performed with immunoSEQ multiplex PCR; in TCRdb, only in-frame clones are kept and a portion is missing. The sample yields 120,000 to 150,000 clones, about three quarters seen once. The sequencing input was PBMCs. These receptors were collected from a woman in her thirties or forties in good health and CMV-seronegative.

This chain links TRBV6-1 with TRBJ1-6, with D tentatively TRBD1 (5 bases). Germline CDR1 and CDR2: MNHNS and SASEGT. Trimming removed 5 bases from V and 6 bases from J, with 8 bases in between. The CDR3 has 13 residues. The CDR3 sequence is CASSWDSNSPLHF. The DNA for the CDR3 is TGTGCCAGCAGTTGGGACTCTAATTCACCCCTCCACTTT.

V is TRBV12-5 and J is TRBJ1-5; D is perhaps TRBD1 (6 bases). This CDR3 region has 15 residues. Germline V gene data show CDR1 as LGHNT and CDR2 as FRNRAP. V lost 5 bases and J lost 3, with 14 bases in between. CDR3 bases: TGTGCTAGTGGTCACACAGGGTCCTCCAATCAGCCCCAGCATTTT. Translation: CASGHTGSSNQPQHF.

The chain couples TRBV5-1 to TRBJ1-2; the D is unclear. Germline CDR1 SGHRS, CDR2 YFSETQ. The CDR3 has 14 amino acids. Between the trimmed V and J ends, which lost 5 bases and 7 bases, there was a span of 18 bases. CDR3 nucleotide sequence: TGCGCCAGCAGGCGGGATTCTAACGAAGTTGGCTACACCTTC. Translation: CASRRDSNEVGYTF.

This clone was counted between two and nine times. The chain links TRBV6-1 to TRBJ1-1; TRBD1 agrees at 7 bases. Germline trimming cut 1 base from V and 1 base from J; bases unmatched to any gene: 3. Germline lookup yields CDR1 MNHNS and CDR2 SASEGT. The CDR3 runs 15 residues. CDR3: CASSEGRGQNTEAFF. The CDR3, as DNA: TGTGCCAGCAGTGAAGGAAGGGGGCAGAACACTGAAGCTTTCTTT.

The V and J genes are TRBV4-1 and TRBJ2-5; 8 bases are a match to TRBD1. V lost 5 bases and J lost 3; bases outside the gene matches: 8. The CDR3 spans 15 residues. CDR1 and CDR2 from the germline V gene are MGHRA and YSYEKL. CDR3 loop: CASSSTGAGEETQYF. Here the CDR3 DNA reads TGCGCCAGCAGCTCGACAGGGGCTGGGGAAGAGACCCAGTACTTC.

This clone has more than one count but fewer than ten. CDR3 nucleotides: TGTGCCAGCAGTAGCGGGACATCGCTCTACGAGCAGTACTTC. As protein: CASSSGTSLYEQYF. The chain links TRBV6-1 to TRBJ2-7; TRBD2 is a possible D gene (7 bases). Germline CDR1 MNHNS, CDR2 SASEGT. The germline V and J ends were trimmed by 5 bases and 3 bases, with 14 bases remaining between them. The CDR3 consists of 14 residues.

J is TRBJ2-7 and V is TRBV5-1; no clear D. The V end lost 0 bases, the J end lost 3 bases, and 4 bases lay between the germline ends. This CDR3 spans 12 amino acids. Germline V gene lookup returns CDR1 SGHRS and CDR2 YFSETQ. Here the CDR3 reads CASSLDFYEQYF. The CDR3 region has the DNA TGCGCCAGCAGCTTGGACTTCTACGAGCAGTACTTC.

The CDR3 nucleotides are TGTGCCAGCAGCCCCGGGGTTAGCGGGGGGGCCAGGTCCTACGAGCAGTACTTC. Translating it yields CASSPGVSGGARSYEQYF. The gene calls are TRBV7-8 and TRBJ2-7; 11 bases match TRBD2. The trim removed 5 bases at V and 1 base at J, leaving 13 bases unmatched. The CDR3 loop spans 18 amino acids. Germline V CDR1 and CDR2: SGHVS, FQNEAQ.

This rearrangement joins TRBV18 to TRBJ2-5; TRBD1 matches 7 bases. V shed 3 bases, J shed 5 bases, and the junction held 6 bases outside the gene matches. From germline, CDR1 is KGHSH and CDR2 LQKENI. CDR3 length: 14 amino acids. The CDR3 sequence is CASSPTGKEETQYF. Written as DNA, the CDR3 is TGTGCCAGCTCACCGACAGGGAAGGAGGAGACCCAGTACTTC.

This sequence joins TRBV15 and TRBJ1-1; D unresolved. CDR3 size: 13 residues. V lost 3 bases and J 6 bases, leaving 11 bases between the germline ends. CDR1 and CDR2 from the germline V gene are LNHNV and YYDKDF (reference sequence). Here the CDR3 DNA reads TGTGCCACCAGCAGGAAGGGAGTCGCTGAAGCTTTCTTT. It translates to CATSRKGVAEAFF.

V is TRBV9 and J is TRBJ2-1; 7 nucleotides match TRBD2. The CDR3 spans 11 residues. The ends lost 3 bases at V and 9 bases at J; junction bases unmatched: 0. Looked up from germline, CDR1 is SGDLS and CDR2 is YYNGEE. CDR3 in DNA: TGTGCCAGCAGCGCGGGGGGTGAGCAGTTCTTC. It translates to CASSAGGEQFF.

The chain employs TRBV13 and TRBJ2-7; perhaps TRBD2 as D (5 bases). CDR1 and CDR2 (germline): PRHDT, FYEKMQ (reference sequence). The CDR3 sequence is 14 residues long. Trimming pared 5 bases from V and 3 bases from J, leaving 14 bases between. The CDR3 here is CASSHPEELYEQYF. The CDR3 DNA reads as TGTGCCAGCAGCCACCCGGAGGAGCTCTACGAGCAGTACTTC.

V usage is TRBV5-1 and J usage is TRBJ1-1; D perhaps matches TRBD1 (6 bases). V lost 3 bases, J lost 6 bases, and 21 bases lay in between. The CDR3 length is 16 residues. Per the germline V gene, CDR1 is SGHRS and CDR2 is YFSETQ. The CDR3 sequence: CASSSTRGGARSEAFF. CDR3 in DNA: TGCGCCAGCAGCTCCACTCGGGGGGGGGCGCGATCTGAAGCTTTCTTT.

The V gene is TRBV6-1, the J gene TRBJ1-1; D gene unclear. Trimming left V 8 bases short and J 1 base short, with 14 bases between. Germline CDR1 is MNHNS and CDR2 is SASEGT. CDR3 size: 14 residues. This CDR3 is CASLYDKSNTEAFF. CDR3 DNA: TGTGCCAGCTTATATGACAAGTCGAACACTGAAGCTTTCTTT.

The chain links TRBV29-1 to TRBJ2-3, with 11 bases matching TRBD2. With V trimmed by 6 bases and J by 1 base, 3 bases remained unmatched. The CDR3 runs 14 residues. Germline V CDR1 and CDR2: SQVTM, ANQGSEA. The CDR3 here is CSVLGLAGTDTQYF. The CDR3 coding sequence is TGCAGCGTCCTGGGACTAGCGGGCACAGATACGCAGTATTTT.

V and J are TRBV5-1 and TRBJ1-4; TRBD1 aligns across 10 bases. The junction had 13 bases not matched to a gene; V was cut back by 6 bases and J by 8 bases. The CDR3 covers 16 residues. Germline loops: CDR1 SGHRS, CDR2 YFSETQ. CDR3 nucleotides: TGCGCCAGCAACCCCGGTGGGACAGGGGTTGAGGAAAAACTGTTTTTT. It translates to CASNPGGTGVEEKLFF.

The chain couples TRBV5-6 to TRBJ2-1; 8 nucleotides line up with TRBD1. This CDR3 has 15 residues. Trimming took 3 bases from V and 0 from J; bases not matched to a gene: 2. From germline, CDR1 is SGHDT and CDR2 YYEEEE. The chain's CDR3 is CASSWDRSSYNEQFF. The CDR3, as DNA: TGTGCCAGCAGCTGGGACAGGTCCTCCTACAATGAGCAGTTCTTC.

The gene calls are TRBV27 and TRBJ1-6, with 8 bases that match TRBD1. V was pared by 4 bases and J by 12 bases, with 8 bases of the junction left unmatched. The CDR3 extends over 14 amino acids. The germline V gene encodes CDR1 MNHEY and CDR2 SMNVEV (reference sequence). For the CDR3, the DNA is TGTGCCAGCAGTTCATTTACAGGGGGGGGACCCCTCCACTTT. Amino acids: CASSSFTGGGPLHF.

The chain is built from TRBV28 and TRBJ2-3; 8 nucleotides match TRBD2. The CDR3 has 14 residues. Germline-derived CDR1 and CDR2 are MDHEN and SYDVKM. With V trimmed by 8 bases and J by 1 base, 5 bases remained unmatched. CDR3 sequence reads: CASRSRGGTDTQYF. CDR3 nucleotides: TGTGCCAGCCGATCGCGGGGGGGCACAGATACGCAGTATTTT.

The chain links TRBV6-5 to TRBJ1-5; no reliable D call. V was cut by 6 bases and J by 2 bases, with 11 bases left in between. This CDR3 region has 14 residues. Germline CDR1 reads MNHEY; CDR2 reads SVGAGI. CDR3 sequence reads: CASRPSGGNQPQHF. CDR3 DNA sequence: TGTGCCAGCAGGCCTTCCGGTGGCAATCAGCCCCAGCATTTT.

Only one count was recorded for this clone. The V gene is TRBV6-6, the J gene TRBJ1-5; TRBD1 matches 7 bases. Germline V gene data show CDR1 as MNHNY and CDR2 as SVGAGI (reference sequence). The ends lost 7 bases at V and 4 bases at J; junction bases unmatched: 10. The CDR3 is made up of 15 amino acids. The CDR3 here is CASIGTENRNQPQHF. The CDR3 DNA reads as TGTGCCAGCATCGGGACAGAAAACCGAAATCAGCCCCAGCATTTT.

Here the CDR3 DNA reads TGTGCCATCAGTGAGTCGACAGCCGGAAACACCATATATTTT. Amino acids: CAISESTAGNTIYF. The chain uses TRBV10-3 and TRBJ1-3; a possible D gene is TRBD1 (5 bases). The CDR3 sequence is 14 residues long. V dropped 0 bases and J dropped 4 bases, with 7 bases sitting between them. CDR1 and CDR2 from the germline V gene are ENHRY and SYGVKD.

For the CDR3, the DNA is TGTGCCAGCAGCCCAGTCGGAAATTTCGGGTCTGGGGCCAACGTCCTGACTTTC. It codes for CASSPVGNFGSGANVLTF. The rearrangement joins TRBV7-2 to TRBJ2-6; D gene uncertain. Looked up from germline, CDR1 is SGHTA and CDR2 is FQGNSA. V lost 5 bases, J lost 1 base, and 18 bases lay in between. The CDR3 runs 18 residues.

The chain has TRBV15 and TRBJ1-5; D remains unclear. In germline, CDR1 is LNHNV, CDR2 YYDKDF (reference sequence). Between the trimmed V and J ends, which lost 5 bases and 5 bases, there was a span of 13 bases. The CDR3 is 14 residues long. The CDR3 sequence is CATSPRDFYQPQHF. The CDR3 nucleotides read TGTGCCACCAGCCCCCGGGATTTTTATCAGCCCCAGCATTTT.

The CDR3 sequence is CASSLGKDRGDGYTF. DNA for the CDR3: TGTGCCAGCAGCTTAGGGAAGGACAGGGGGGATGGCTACACCTTC. The rearrangement uses TRBV7-8 and TRBJ1-2, with 10 bases identical to TRBD1. The CDR3 is made up of 15 amino acids. Losses at the gene ends were 1 base for V and 6 bases for J; bases not matched to a gene: 5. The germline gives CDR1 SGHVS, CDR2 FQNEAQ.

This chain connects TRBV5-8 to TRBJ2-7; 11 bases agree with TRBD1. The germline CDR1 and CDR2 sequences are SGHTS and YDEGEE. V trimming: 6 bases; J trimming: 4 bases; junction bases outside the gene matches: 12. CDR3 length equals 16 residues. The CDR3 nucleotides are TGTGCCAGCAACTCCCTCGTTGGACAGGGGGCTTACGAGCAGTACTTC. As protein: CASNSLVGQGAYEQYF.

This clone was seen only once. V and J are TRBV7-2 and TRBJ1-4, with 9 nucleotides matching TRBD1. CDR1 and CDR2 from the germline V gene are SGHTA and FQGNSA. CDR3 length: 15 amino acids. V lost 1 base to trimming and J lost 7 bases; unmatched junction nucleotides: 4. CDR3 nucleotide sequence: TGTGCCAGCAGCTTAGGAGGGACAGGGTCTGAAAAACTGTTTTTT. Translating gives CASSLGGTGSEKLFF.

The chain recombines TRBV10-3 with TRBJ2-5; weak D call: TRBD1 (5 bases). Trimming took off 0 bases at V and 5 bases at J, with 13 bases between the two ends. The CDR3 is made up of 15 amino acids. In germline, CDR1 is ENHRY, CDR2 SYGVKD. The CDR3 here is CAISESRQGKETQYF. DNA of the CDR3: TGTGCCATCAGTGAGTCACGTCAGGGCAAGGAGACCCAGTACTTC.

CDR3 DNA: TGTGCCAGCAGAACCCGGGACACTGAAGGAGGTGAGCAGTTCTTC. Protein product: CASRTRDTEGGEQFF. The J gene is TRBJ2-1, the V gene TRBV9; perhaps TRBD1 as D (6 bases). The V gene lost 5 bases and the J gene lost 9 bases, with 21 bases spanning the gap. This CDR3 is built from 15 residues. Germline CDR1 is SGDLS and CDR2 is YYNGEE.

This chain uses TRBV29-1 with TRBJ2-5; weak D call: TRBD1 (6 bases). This CDR3 comprises 12 residues. The ends were cut back, 6 bases at V and 3 bases at J, with 11 bases in the middle. Looked up from germline, CDR1 is SQVTM and CDR2 is ANQGSEA. Here the CDR3 reads CSVVRGEETQYF. The DNA of the CDR3 is TGCAGCGTCGTCAGGGGCGAAGAGACCCAGTACTTC.

This chain links TRBV2 with TRBJ1-2, with 10 positions matching TRBD1. Trimming cost V 5 bases and J 4 bases; bases outside gene matches: 7. From germline, CDR1 is SNHLY and CDR2 FYNNEI. The CDR3 spans 15 residues. This CDR3 reads CASSSGQGGIYGYTF. In nucleotides, the CDR3 is TGTGCCAGCAGTTCCGGACAGGGGGGGATCTATGGCTACACCTTC.

This clone was seen once. The J gene is TRBJ2-7, the V gene TRBV5-6; perhaps TRBD1 as D (6 bases). Per germline, CDR1 SGHDT and CDR2 YYEEEE. With 3 bases removed from V and 1 base from J, the gap between germline ends came to 14 bases. The CDR3 has 15 amino acids. As DNA, the CDR3 is TGTGCCAGCAGCTACGGACTGACAGGTTCCTACGAGCAGTACTTC. It is translated as CASSYGLTGSYEQYF. Full variable domain (outside the CDR3, taken from reference TRBV5-6 and TRBJ2-7): DAGVTQSPTHLIKTRGQQVTLRCSPKSGHDTVSWYQQALGQGPQFIFQYYEEEERQRGNFPDRFSGHQFPNYSSELNVNALLLGDSALYLCASSYGLTGSYEQYFGPGTRLTVT.